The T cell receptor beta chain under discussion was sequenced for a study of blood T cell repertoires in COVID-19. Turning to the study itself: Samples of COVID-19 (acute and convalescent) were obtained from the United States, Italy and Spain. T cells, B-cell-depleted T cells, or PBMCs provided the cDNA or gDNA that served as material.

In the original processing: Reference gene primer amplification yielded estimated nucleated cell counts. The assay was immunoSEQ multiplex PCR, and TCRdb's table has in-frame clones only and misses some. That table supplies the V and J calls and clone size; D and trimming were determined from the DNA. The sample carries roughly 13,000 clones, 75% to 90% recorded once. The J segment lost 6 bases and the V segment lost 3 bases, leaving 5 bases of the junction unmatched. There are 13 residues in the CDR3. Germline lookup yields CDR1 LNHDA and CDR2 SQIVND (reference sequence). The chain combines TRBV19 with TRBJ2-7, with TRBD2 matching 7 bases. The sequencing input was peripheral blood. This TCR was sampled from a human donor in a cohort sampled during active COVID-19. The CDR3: CASSILGGFEQYF. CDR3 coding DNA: TGTGCCAGTAGTATTCTGGGAGGGTTCGAGCAGTACTTC.